These 20 T cell receptor beta chains originate from one sample sequenced in a study of T-cell memory formation after mild COVID-19. From the 5' RACE reads, TCRdb called clonotypes with MiXCR, one entry per CDR3 protein. The sample has about 58,000 distinct CDR3 sequences, about 30% seen once. Sequencing was performed on PBMCs or a T cell subset sorted from them (not recorded which). The source of these receptors is a young man who had mild COVID-19 (a few samples of this study predate the infection). Cell type and time point are not known.

V gene TRBV2 combines with J gene TRBJ1-1; weak D call: TRBD1 (5 bases). The ends were cut back, 3 bases at V and 0 bases at J, with 14 bases in the middle. CDR1 is SNHLY and CDR2 is FYNNEI in the germline V gene. The CDR3 is 16 residues long. DNA of the CDR3: TGTGCCAGCAGTGACCCTCGGCAGACAGTGAACACTGAAGCTTTCTTT. This encodes CASSDPRQTVNTEAFF.

This clonotype showed up just a few times. The genes are TRBV4-3 and TRBJ2-4; weak D call: TRBD1 (5 bases). The length of the CDR3 is 18 residues. The V and J ends lost 1 base and 0 bases respectively, with 16 bases between them. The germline gives CDR1 LGHNA, CDR2 YSLEER. CDR3 protein: CASSQAVGLGVAKNIQYF. CDR3 coding DNA: TGCGCCAGCAGCCAAGCAGTCGGGCTAGGGGTAGCCAAAAACATTCAGTACTTC.

This clonotype showed up just a few times. This could be a read error, since a much larger clone is one nucleotide away. The chain uses TRBV20-1 and TRBJ2-5; the D gene could be TRBD1 or TRBD2 (5 bases each). V lost 4 bases and J 4 bases, leaving 10 bases between the germline ends. This CDR3 spans 12 amino acids. CDR1 is DFQATT and CDR2 is SNEGSKA in the germline V gene (reference sequence). As DNA, the CDR3 is TGCAGTGCTACAGAGGGGATAGAGACCCAGTACTTC. As protein: CSATEGIETQYF.

This clonotype has only a few counts. The chain is built from TRBV6-2 or TRBV6-3 and TRBJ1-2; D is unresolved. V gave up 4 bases and J gave up 4 bases, with 13 bases separating them. CDR1 is MNHEY, CDR2 SVGEGT, per germline. CDR3 size: 14 residues. The CDR3: CASSLTGESYGYTF. CDR3 DNA sequence: TGTGCCAGCAGTTTGACGGGAGAGAGCTATGGCTACACCTTC.

This clonotype turned up a few times. V gene TRBV7-9 combines with J gene TRBJ2-3; 12 bases are a match to TRBD2. There are 17 residues in the CDR3. Trimming took 2 bases from V and 7 from J; bases not matched to a gene: 10. The germline CDR1 and CDR2 sequences are SEHNR and FQNEAQ (reference sequence). The CDR3 nucleotides are TGTGCCAGCAGCTTACGCTCTAGCGGGGGGGGCCCATATACGCAGTATTTT. This translates into CASSLRSSGGGPYTQYF.

This clonotype came up a few times. CDR3 DNA sequence: TGCAGTGCTGGGGGGTCTCGGGAGCAGTACTTC. Its translation is CSAGGSREQYF. This rearrangement joins TRBV20-1 to TRBJ2-7, with D possibly matching TRBD2 (6 bases). Germline V gives CDR1 DFQATT, CDR2 SNEGSKA (reference sequence). With 5 bases removed from V and 7 bases from J, the gap between germline ends came to 12 bases. CDR3 length: 11 amino acids.

The chain employs TRBV9 and TRBJ2-1; D may be TRBD2 (5 bases). CDR3 size: 15 residues. Trimming left V 3 bases short and J 5 bases short, with 15 bases between. Germline CDR1 SGDLS, CDR2 YYNGEE. CDR3 residues: CASSDLANFHNEQFF. Written as DNA, the CDR3 is TGTGCCAGCAGCGACCTAGCTAACTTCCACAATGAGCAGTTCTTC. Drawing the rest from reference TRBV9 and TRBJ2-1, the complete variable domain is DSGVTQTPKHLITATGQRVTLRCSPRSGDLSVYWYQQSLDQGLQFLIQYYNGEERAKGNILERFSAQQFPDLHSELNLSSLELGDSALYFCASSDLANFHNEQFFGPGTRLTVL.

The chain is built from TRBV5-1 and TRBJ1-2, with TRBD1 as a possible D gene (6 bases). V shed 6 bases and J shed 2 bases, with 14 bases lying between them. This CDR3 contains 14 residues. Germline loops: CDR1 SGHRS, CDR2 YFSETQ. The CDR3, as DNA: TGCGCCAGCATGGCGGGGGCATCGAACTATGGCTACACCTTC. Protein product: CASMAGASNYGYTF. Together with reference TRBV5-1 and TRBJ1-2, the CDR3 gives the full variable domain: KAGVTQTPRYLIKTRGQQVTLSCSPISGHRSVSWYQQTPGQGLQFLFEYFSETQRNKGNFPGRFSGRQFSNSRSEMNVSTLELGDSALYLCASMAGASNYGYTFGSGTRLTVV.

This rearrangement joins TRBV6-5 to TRBJ1-1; D is unclear. Trimming left V 3 bases short and J 3 bases short, with 5 bases between. Germline loops: CDR1 MNHEY, CDR2 SVGAGI. There are 12 residues in the CDR3. CDR3 nucleotide sequence: TGTGCCAGCAGTTATGGGGACACTGAAGCTTTCTTT. It codes for CASSYGDTEAFF.

V and J are TRBV7-9 and TRBJ2-5; 8 positions agree with TRBD2. In germline, CDR1 is SEHNR, CDR2 FQNEAQ (reference sequence). Germline trimming cut 5 bases from V and 5 bases from J; bases unmatched to any gene: 7. CDR3 size: 14 residues. The CDR3 sequence is CASSPPSGGETQYF. CDR3 nucleotide sequence: TGTGCCAGCAGCCCCCCCAGCGGGGGCGAGACCCAGTACTTC. The full variable domain, in which reference TRBV7-9 and TRBJ2-5 provide the parts outside the CDR3, is DTGVSQNPRHKITKRGQNVTFRCDPISEHNRLYWYRQTLGQGPEFLTYFQNEAQLEKSRLLSDRFSAERPKGSFSTLEIQRTEQGDSAMYLCASSPPSGGETQYFGPGTRLLVL.

At least ten counts were recorded for this clonotype. The chain recombines TRBV6-5 with TRBJ2-3, with D possibly being TRBD2 (6 bases). The germline V and J ends were trimmed by 6 bases and 6 bases, with 13 bases remaining between them. Germline CDR1 and CDR2: MNHEY and SVGAGI. The CDR3 totals 13 residues. For the CDR3, the DNA is TGTGCCAGCAGGACCGGGGGAGTGGATACGCAGTATTTT. Its protein is CASRTGGVDTQYF.

This clonotype was counted many times. The CDR3 DNA is TGTGCCAGCAGTCCCCTAGCGGGGGGCACAGATACGCAGTATTTT. Its protein product is CASSPLAGGTDTQYF. The genes are TRBV12-3 or TRBV12-4 and TRBJ2-3; 10 bases are a match to TRBD2. Trimming at V came to 5 bases and at J to 1 base, leaving 3 bases not matched to a gene. This CDR3 spans 15 amino acids.

The chain couples TRBV5-1 to TRBJ2-1; TRBD1 might be the D (5 bases). Germline V gene sequence: CDR1 SGHRS, CDR2 YFSETQ. The CDR3 length is 12 residues. Trimming pared 1 base from V and 9 bases from J, leaving 8 bases between. The CDR3 sequence: CASSLNGAEQFF. The CDR3 nucleotides are TGCGCCAGCAGCTTGAATGGGGCTGAGCAGTTCTTC. The whole variable domain, filled in from reference TRBV5-1 and TRBJ2-1, reads KAGVTQTPRYLIKTRGQQVTLSCSPISGHRSVSWYQQTPGQGLQFLFEYFSETQRNKGNFPGRFSGRQFSNSRSEMNVSTLELGDSALYLCASSLNGAEQFFGPGTRLTVL.

This clonotype appeared a few times. This chain joins TRBV12-3 or TRBV12-4 and TRBJ2-7; D may correspond to TRBD1 or TRBD2 (5 bases each). With 5 bases removed from V and 5 bases from J, the gap between germline ends came to 10 bases. CDR3 length: 12 amino acids. The CDR3 protein is CASSLGTHEQYF. In nucleotides, the CDR3 is TGTGCCAGCAGTCTGGGGACCCACGAGCAGTACTTC.

J is TRBJ1-2 and V is TRBV12-3 or TRBV12-4; possibly TRBD1 for D (6 bases). Trimming shortened V by 2 bases and J by 7 bases, and 14 bases separated the two germline ends. The CDR3 has 14 residues. Here the CDR3 DNA reads TGTGCCAGCAGTTTAACTCAGGGGACGCTTGGCTACACCTTC. Protein product: CASSLTQGTLGYTF.

The rearrangement links TRBV7-8 to TRBJ2-5; tentative D call: TRBD1 (5 bases). The CDR3 is made up of 15 amino acids. CDR1 and CDR2 from the germline V gene are SGHVS and FQNEAQ. Trimming took off 1 base at V and 4 bases at J, with 13 bases between the two ends. The CDR3 here is CASSLGPGIGETQYF. In nucleotides, the CDR3 is TGTGCCAGCAGCTTAGGTCCAGGGATAGGAGAGACCCAGTACTTC.

The rearrangement uses TRBV19 and TRBJ2-7; the D is unclear. Trimming shortened V by 0 bases and J by 4 bases, and 4 bases separated the two germline ends. In germline, CDR1 is LNHDA, CDR2 SQIVND (reference sequence). This CDR3 has 12 residues. As DNA, the CDR3 is TGTGCCAGTAGTATAGACGGTTACGAGCAGTACTTC. The encoded protein is CASSIDGYEQYF.

This clonotype showed up just a few times. The chain is built from TRBV12-3 or TRBV12-4 and TRBJ2-5; 8 positions agree with TRBD1. The V segment lost 6 bases and the J segment 5 bases; nucleotides outside the gene matches: 8. This CDR3 has 14 amino acids. For the CDR3, the DNA is TGTGCCAGCAGAAAGGACAGGGCCGGCGAGACCCAGTACTTC. This codes for CASRKDRAGETQYF.

The chain couples TRBV6-2 or TRBV6-3 to TRBJ2-7, with no clear D. The CDR3 is made up of 14 amino acids. Germline V gene data show CDR1 as MNHEY and CDR2 as SVGEGT. Trimming pared 5 bases from V and 6 bases from J, leaving 17 bases between. CDR3 region: CASSLRASLLEQYF. The DNA for the CDR3 is TGTGCCAGCAGTCTCCGGGCTTCACTTCTCGAGCAGTACTTC.

This clonotype was detected only a few times. The chain combines TRBV7-8 with TRBJ2-6, with 9 bases that match TRBD1. Trimming took 5 bases from V and 0 from J; bases not matched to a gene: 14. The CDR3 is made up of 20 amino acids. From germline, CDR1 is SGHVS and CDR2 FQNEAQ. CDR3: CASSQTYSTGGTSGANVLTF. The CDR3 coding sequence is TGTGCCAGCAGCCAAACTTATTCGACAGGGGGAACCTCTGGGGCCAACGTCCTGACTTTC.